These 15 T cell receptor beta chains were all obtained from the same sample, sequenced in a study of beta chain features in type 1 diabetes. Expressed TCRB transcripts got sequenced, as all isolated RNA was reverse transcribed. Profiled with immunoSEQ multiplex PCR; TCRdb holds only in-frame clones, not every one. Among around 350,000 clones listed, 10% to 15% were seen once. Sequenced material: naive CD4+ T cells from blood. Receptors originate from a man between 18 and 35 years old in good health.

A few counts support this clone. The sample carries other DNA sequences with the same CDR3. The rearrangement joins TRBV29-1 to TRBJ2-5; D not resolved. This CDR3 comprises 10 residues. Germline CDR1 and CDR2: SQVTM and ANQGSEA. The V gene lost 7 bases and the J gene lost 4 bases, with 7 bases spanning the gap. The CDR3 spells CSGSLETQYF. CDR3 bases: TGCAGCGGGAGTCTAGAGACCCAGTACTTC. The full variable domain, rest sourced from reference TRBV29-1 and TRBJ2-5, is SAVISQKPSRDICQRGTSLTIQCQVDSQVTMMFWYRQQPGQSLTLIATANQGSEATYESGFVIDKFPISRPNLTFSTLTVSNMSPEDSSIYLCSGSLETQYFGPGTRLLVL.

This clone has a handful of counts. V and J are TRBV18 and TRBJ2-1; 7 bases are a match to TRBD2. The V gene end was trimmed by 6 bases and the J gene end by 8 bases; junction bases not matched to a gene: 13. CDR1 is KGHSH, CDR2 LQKENI, per germline. The CDR3 extends over 15 amino acids. The CDR3 DNA is TGTGCCAGCTCGCCTAGCGGACCCCTCCTCGATGAGCAGTTCTTC. Translating it yields CASSPSGPLLDEQFF.

The V call is TRBV4-3, the J call TRBJ1-2, with D tentatively TRBD1 (5 bases). The V end lost 4 bases, the J end lost 4 bases, and 16 bases lay between the germline ends. The CDR3 length is 15 residues. CDR1 and CDR2 from the germline V gene are LGHNA and YSLEER. The CDR3: CASSPRGGAGYGYTF. For the CDR3, the DNA is TGCGCCAGCAGCCCCCGGGGCGGGGCTGGCTATGGCTACACCTTC.

This clone was found a few times. This sequence joins TRBV30 and TRBJ1-1, with 7 bases lining up with TRBD1. The CDR3 loop spans 14 amino acids. Germline lookup yields CDR1 GTSNPN and CDR2 SVGIG (reference sequence). With 3 bases clipped from V and 1 base from J, the junction kept 5 bases outside the gene matches. The CDR3 DNA sequence: TGTGCCTGGAGAGGGGGCAGGGAGAACACTGAAGCTTTCTTT. Amino acids: CAWRGGRENTEAFF.

This clone has more than one count but fewer than ten. This chain joins TRBV11-1 and TRBJ2-7; 9 bases map to TRBD1. Germline CDR1 is SGHAT and CDR2 is FQDESV (reference sequence). CDR3 length: 16 amino acids. Unmatched junction bases numbered 9, after V lost 0 bases and J lost 6 bases. CDR3 sequence (DNA): TGTGCCAGCAGCTTAGCGCCTTGGACAGGGGTTGGCGAGCAGTACTTC. As protein: CASSLAPWTGVGEQYF.

This clone was counted between two and nine times. This chain links TRBV6-5 with TRBJ1-2, with 12 bases matching TRBD1. The CDR3 length is 15 residues. The V gene end was trimmed by 4 bases and the J gene end by 7 bases; junction bases not matched to a gene: 7. Per the germline V gene, CDR1 is MNHEY and CDR2 is SVGAGI. The CDR3 nucleotides are TGTGCCAGCAGTTCCCTGGGACAGGGGGCAGGTGGCTACACCTTC. This encodes CASSSLGQGAGGYTF.

The chain joins TRBV15 to TRBJ2-5; tentative D call: TRBD2 (6 bases). The last part of the DNA fits TRBJ2-7 better; the J call may be wrong. Germline assignment: CDR1 LNHNV and CDR2 YYDKDF (reference sequence). The CDR3 length is 15 residues. This chain's CDR3 is CATSNPAGSNNEQYF. The CDR3 DNA is TGTGCCACCAGCAACCCGGCCGGGAGCAACAACGAGCAGTACTTC.

This clone has just a few counts. The chain carries TRBV4-3 and TRBJ2-7; TRBD2 agrees at 7 bases. J was trimmed by 2 bases and V by 1 base; bases with no gene match: 5. Germline CDR1 LGHNA, CDR2 YSLEER. CDR3 length equals 15 residues. CDR3 sequence: CASSQGGTTTYEQYF. The DNA for the CDR3 is TGCGCCAGCAGCCAAGGTGGGACTACTACCTACGAGCAGTACTTC.

This clone was observed a few times. The chain couples TRBV6-6 to TRBJ2-5; 9 bases line up with TRBD2. Germline-derived CDR1 and CDR2 are MNHNY and SVGAGI (reference sequence). Losses at the gene ends were 5 bases for V and 5 bases for J; bases not matched to a gene: 9. The CDR3 totals 15 residues. Here the CDR3 reads CASSPVAGGPETQYF. The CDR3 DNA sequence: TGTGCCAGCAGTCCCGTGGCGGGAGGGCCGGAGACCCAGTACTTC.

In this sample, this clone turned up a few times. The CDR3 region is CASTRGTFNSPLHF. The CDR3 DNA is TGTGCCAGCACCAGAGGGACATTTAATTCACCCCTCCACTTT. This chain connects TRBV6-5 to TRBJ1-6, with a tentative D call TRBD1 (6 bases). Deletions cut 7 bases from V and 6 bases from J, with 13 bases between. Germline assignment: CDR1 MNHEY and CDR2 SVGAGI. The CDR3 length is 14 residues.

The rearrangement links TRBV7-6 to TRBJ1-4, with D possibly being TRBD1 (6 bases). Trimming removed 5 bases at V and 5 bases at J, with 12 bases between. Germline V gene data show CDR1 as SGHVS and CDR2 as FNYEAQ. The CDR3 length is 14 residues. The CDR3 nucleotides are TGTGCCAGCAGCCTACAGGGTACCAATGAAAAACTGTTTTTT. Amino acids: CASSLQGTNEKLFF.

This clone was observed a handful of times. The rearrangement links TRBV30 to TRBJ2-7; the match to TRBD1 covers 7 bases. Trimming removed 0 bases from V and 2 bases from J; junction bases left unmatched: 10. Germline V gives CDR1 GTSNPN, CDR2 SVGIG (reference sequence). The CDR3 length is 16 residues. In nucleotides, the CDR3 is TGTGCCTGGAGTGTACGAACGCGGACAGGAACCTACGAGCAGTACTTC. As protein: CAWSVRTRTGTYEQYF.

The V call is TRBV5-1, the J call TRBJ1-6; TRBD1 agrees at 8 bases. The CDR3 extends over 16 amino acids. In germline, CDR1 is SGHRS, CDR2 YFSETQ. Trimming removed 5 bases from V and 5 bases from J; junction bases left unmatched: 9. The chain's CDR3 is CASRQALGQDNSPLHF. CDR3 coding DNA: TGCGCCAGCAGACAAGCCCTGGGACAGGATAATTCACCCCTCCACTTT.

The rearrangement joins TRBV4-3 to TRBJ1-2; D ambiguous. The V and J ends lost 1 base and 5 bases respectively, with 14 bases between them. Germline lookup yields CDR1 LGHNA and CDR2 YSLEER. The CDR3 extends over 15 amino acids. The CDR3 nucleotides are TGCGCCAGCAGCCAAGGGCGAGGCGGGTGGTATGGCTACACCTTC. Protein product: CASSQGRGGWYGYTF.

This rearrangement joins TRBV5-1 to TRBJ1-1, with TRBD1 as a possible D gene (5 bases). CDR1 is SGHRS, CDR2 YFSETQ, per germline. V dropped 4 bases and J dropped 6 bases, with 22 bases sitting between them. This CDR3 is built from 16 residues. CDR3 nucleotide sequence: TGCGCCAGCAGCGGGGGAGGGACTTCTCTGGGGTCTGAAGCTTTCTTT. It specifies CASSGGGTSLGSEAFF.